The source of this T cell receptor beta chain is a study of blood T cell repertoires in COVID-19. CDR1 is LNHDA and CDR2 is SQIVND in the germline V gene (reference sequence). With V trimmed by 6 bases and J by 1 base, 4 bases remained unmatched. The CDR3 runs 15 residues. Libraries were prepared by immunoSEQ multiplex PCR; TCRdb keeps only in-frame clonotypes and omits some of them. The sample contains some 190,000 clones, about 84% of which appear only once. The TCR comes from a person aged 65-85 years with COVID-19, enrolled during active disease. The V and J genes are TRBV19 and TRBJ1-5; 9 positions match TRBD1. Sequenced sample: peripheral blood. The DNA of the CDR3 is TGTGCCAGTAGCAGGACAGGGGCCAGCAATCAGCCCCAGCATTTT. Translating it yields CASSRTGASNQPQHF.